These 8 T cell receptor beta chains were all obtained from the same sample, sequenced in a study of regulatory T cells in long-lasting Graves disease. According to the study, TCR beta libraries were built with iRepertoire HTBI primers and CDR3-region Arm-PCR. TCRdb itself ran the multiplex PCR reads through MiXCR, one entry per CDR3 protein. The table includes about 380,000 distinct CDR3 sequences, 15% to 17% detected once. Indicated time point: newly diagnosed GD, antithyroid drugs for less than 3 months. Researchers made the TCR library from RNA that was extracted from PBMCs. The sequences come from peripheral blood mononuclear cells (PBMCs), collected at new diagnosis, from a patient treated with antithyroid drugs. Every receptor here comes from a female donor with Graves disease.

This clonotype has a handful of counts. Because it lacks the conserved phenylalanine or tryptophan at the end, this CDR3 is likely a read error. The rearrangement uses TRBV28 and TRBJ1-2; D may be TRBD1 (5 bases). Trimming cost V 6 bases and J 8 bases, with 16 bases left between them. Germline values: CDR1 MDHEN, CDR2 SYDVKM. The CDR3 contains 13 residues. The CDR3 here is CASSLPAGKGYTL. The CDR3 DNA follows: TGTGCCAGCAGCCTACCGGCAGGGAAGGGCTACACCCTC.

The chain links TRBV19 to TRBJ1-6, with TRBD1 matching over 10 bases. The CDR3 has 15 residues. J was trimmed by 6 bases and V by 9 bases; bases with no gene match: 8. The germline V gene encodes CDR1 LNHDA and CDR2 SQIVND (reference sequence). CDR3 DNA sequence: TGTGCCAGCGGCAGGGGGACAGGGGTTAATTCACCCCTCCACTTT. This encodes CASGRGTGVNSPLHF.

As to this clonotype: This sequence may be a read error, since a much larger clone differs from it by one base. The chain uses TRBV10-3 and TRBJ2-1, with D possibly TRBD2 on 5 matching bases. V lost 6 bases, J lost 13 bases, and 34 bases lay in between. Germline lookup yields CDR1 ENHRY and CDR2 SYGVKD. CDR3 size: 18 residues. The CDR3 reads CAISDPNIGWTVQETQFF. In nucleotides, the CDR3 is TGTGCCATCAGCGACCCCAACATCGGCTGGACTGTCCAAGAGACCCAGTTCTTC.

Comments on this clonotype: This likely reflects a read error, since a far larger clone is one base away. The chain has TRBV7-2 and TRBJ2-1; 7 bases agree with TRBD2. Germline assignment: CDR1 SGHTA and CDR2 FQGNSA. The CDR3 has 16 residues. DNA of the CDR3: TGTGCCTGCAGCCAAAGGGACTATGGCTCCTACAATGAGCAGTTCTTC. Its translation: CACSQRDYGSYNEQFF.

The chain carries TRBV10-3 and TRBJ1-1; D is uncertain. Germline CDR1 and CDR2: ENHRY and SYGVKD. Trimming cost V 7 bases and J 3 bases, with 9 bases left between them. The CDR3 is made up of 12 amino acids. The CDR3 sequence: CAIKVGYTEAFF. The CDR3 nucleotides read TGTGCCATCAAGGTGGGGTACACTGAAGCTTTCTTT.

Ten or more counts support this clonotype. This chain links TRBV7-9 with TRBJ1-2, with 7 bases fitting TRBD1. This CDR3 has 15 residues. The V and J ends lost 7 bases and 1 base, in that order; junction bases with no gene match: 9. Germline-derived CDR1 and CDR2 are SEHNR and FQNEAQ (reference sequence). The CDR3 DNA follows: TGTGCCAGCACCAAAGGGGGCAATCATAACTATGGCTACACCTTC. The encoded protein is CASTKGGNHNYGYTF.

This clonotype occurred a few times. Given a much more abundant clone one base away, this may be a read error. The chain combines TRBV7-9 with TRBJ1-2, with 7 bases aligning to TRBD1. Germline V gene lookup returns CDR1 SEHNR and CDR2 FQNEAQ (reference sequence). The length of the CDR3 is 14 residues. V was clipped by 1 base and J by 3 bases; unmatched bases: 2. CDR3 sequence reads: CASSLEGADYGYTF. The CDR3 region has the DNA TGTGCCAGCAGCTTAGAGGGGGCCGACTATGGCTACACCTTC.

This clonotype was counted at least ten times. This chain connects TRBV10-1 to TRBJ2-7; D possibly uses TRBD1 or TRBD2 (5 bases each). The ends were cut back, 5 bases at V and 0 bases at J, with 11 bases in the middle. Germline V gene data show CDR1 as WNHNN and CDR2 as SYGVQD (reference sequence). This CDR3 spans 14 amino acids. In DNA, the CDR3 is TGCGCCAGCAGTCCGGGACGAAGCTCCTACGAGCAGTACTTC. As protein: CASSPGRSSYEQYF.